This TCR beta chain is from a study of blood T cell repertoires in COVID-19. Here immunoSEQ multiplex PCR was the method, and the copy in TCRdb shows in-frame clones only, minus some. The table has 210,000 or so clones, around 85% seen once. This CDR3 contains 16 residues. The V gene end was trimmed by 6 bases and the J gene end by 2 bases; junction bases not matched to a gene: 7. Germline CDR1 SEHNR, CDR2 FQNEAQ (reference sequence). The chain is built from TRBV7-9 and TRBJ2-5; 12 bases match TRBD2. The TCR was taken from a man aged 50 to 60 with COVID-19, enrolled during active disease. Material: peripheral blood. The CDR3 DNA sequence: TGTGCCAGCAGGTCATTACTAGCGGGGGGACAAGAGACCCAGTACTTC. This sequence encodes CASRSLLAGGQETQYF.